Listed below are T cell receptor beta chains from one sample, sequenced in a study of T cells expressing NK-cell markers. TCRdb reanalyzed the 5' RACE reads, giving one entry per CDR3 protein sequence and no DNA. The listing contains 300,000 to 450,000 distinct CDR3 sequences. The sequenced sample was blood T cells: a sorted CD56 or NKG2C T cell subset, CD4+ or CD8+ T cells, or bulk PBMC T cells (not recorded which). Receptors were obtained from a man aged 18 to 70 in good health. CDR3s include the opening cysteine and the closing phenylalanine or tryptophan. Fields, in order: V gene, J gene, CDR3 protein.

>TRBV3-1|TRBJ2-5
CASSQSLTSKKETQYF
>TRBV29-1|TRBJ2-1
CSVYPPGTSGGSGVFF
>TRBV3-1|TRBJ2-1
CASSRDRGRVNIRNEQFF
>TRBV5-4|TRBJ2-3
CASSPGGGRQDTQYF
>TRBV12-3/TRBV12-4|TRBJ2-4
CASSLLTSGGAKNIQYF
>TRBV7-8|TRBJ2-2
CASSLVQGDGELFF
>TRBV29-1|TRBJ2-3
CSALGQGGADTQYF
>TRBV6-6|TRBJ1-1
CASIRGGDTEAFF
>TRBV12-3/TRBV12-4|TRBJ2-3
CASRGQGASTQYF
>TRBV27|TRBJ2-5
CASSFQTDLRTQETQYF
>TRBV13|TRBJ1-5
CASSSSGTVNQPQHF
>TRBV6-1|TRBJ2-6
CASTGGSGANVLTF
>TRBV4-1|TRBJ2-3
CASSQDKLSKSTDTQYF
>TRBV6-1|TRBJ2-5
CASIGMNGLAFSQETQYF
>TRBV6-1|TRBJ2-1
CASSAYEGDYSSYNEQFF
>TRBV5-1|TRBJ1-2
CASSLGTAQNYGYTF
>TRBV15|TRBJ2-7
CATSRVGAGHEQYF
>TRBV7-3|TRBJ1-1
CASSLGRNTEAFF
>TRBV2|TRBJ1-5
CASMGFNSNQPQHF
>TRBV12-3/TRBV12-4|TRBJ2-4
CASSNRESKNIQYF
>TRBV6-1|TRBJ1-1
CASSADRVKIGAFF
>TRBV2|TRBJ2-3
CASWGTSGGGGTDTQYF
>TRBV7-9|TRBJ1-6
CASSATDPMGLHF
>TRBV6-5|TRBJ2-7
CASSYKGGIYEQYF
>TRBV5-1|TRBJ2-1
CASSLIGRQGYNEQFF
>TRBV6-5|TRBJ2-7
CASSYAWAAGFDEQYF
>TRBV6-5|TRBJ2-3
CASSYKGAGTSTDTQYF
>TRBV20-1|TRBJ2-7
CSARVLGQGMAYEQYF
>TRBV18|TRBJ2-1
CASSPTGVYNEQFF
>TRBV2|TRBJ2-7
CASTKASGLYEQYF
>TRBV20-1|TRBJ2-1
CSAPWTSGGSSYNEQFF
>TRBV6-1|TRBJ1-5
CASSDRSGIGNQPQHF
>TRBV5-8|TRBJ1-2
CASTDGTYGGYTF
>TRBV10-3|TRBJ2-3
CAISGQGIVGGTDTQYF
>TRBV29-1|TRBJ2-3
CSVGGGEYTDTQYF
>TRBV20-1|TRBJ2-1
CSAREGGSGYYNEQFF
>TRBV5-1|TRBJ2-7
CASSLASDRASSYEQYF
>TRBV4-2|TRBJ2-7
CASSTSGGAFEQYF
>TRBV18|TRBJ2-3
CASSPRGVADTQYF
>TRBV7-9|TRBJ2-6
CASSLEGTESSGANVLTF
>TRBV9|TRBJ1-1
CASSVVVAGTEAFF
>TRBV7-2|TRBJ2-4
CASSSDRLDIQYF
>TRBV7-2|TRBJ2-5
CASNRAQETQYF
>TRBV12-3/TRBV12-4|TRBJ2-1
CASSFSGQKGHNEQFF
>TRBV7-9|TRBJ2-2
CASSLRLYGTGELFF
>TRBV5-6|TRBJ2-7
CASSHGQGGNYEQYF
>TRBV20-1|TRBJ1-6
CSARDYRGSSYNSPLHF
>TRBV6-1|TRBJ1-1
CASSPPTGPEAFF